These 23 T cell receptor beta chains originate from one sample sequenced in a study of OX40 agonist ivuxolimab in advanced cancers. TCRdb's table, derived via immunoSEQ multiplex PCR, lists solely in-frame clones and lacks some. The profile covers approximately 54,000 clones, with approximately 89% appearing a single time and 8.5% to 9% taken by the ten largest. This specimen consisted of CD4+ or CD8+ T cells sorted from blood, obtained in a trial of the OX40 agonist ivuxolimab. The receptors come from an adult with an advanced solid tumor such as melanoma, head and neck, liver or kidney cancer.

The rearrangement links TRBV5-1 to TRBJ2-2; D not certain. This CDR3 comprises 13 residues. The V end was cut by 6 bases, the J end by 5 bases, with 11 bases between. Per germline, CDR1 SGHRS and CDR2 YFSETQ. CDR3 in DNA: TGCGCCAGCACTGAGATGGGGACCGGGGAGCTGTTTTTT. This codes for CASTEMGTGELFF.

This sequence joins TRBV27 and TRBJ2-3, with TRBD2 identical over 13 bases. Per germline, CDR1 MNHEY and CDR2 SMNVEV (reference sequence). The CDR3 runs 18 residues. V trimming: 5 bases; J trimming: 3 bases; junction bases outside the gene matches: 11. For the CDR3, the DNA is TGTGCCAGCAGTCTCCTCATCTCACTAGCGGGAGGGACAGATACGCAGTATTTT. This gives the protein CASSLLISLAGGTDTQYF.

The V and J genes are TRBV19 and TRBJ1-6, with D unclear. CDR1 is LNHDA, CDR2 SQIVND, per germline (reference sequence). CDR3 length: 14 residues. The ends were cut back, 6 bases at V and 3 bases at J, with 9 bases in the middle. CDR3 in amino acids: CASSEAVYNSPLHF. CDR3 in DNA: TGTGCCAGTAGCGAAGCGGTCTATAATTCACCCCTCCACTTT. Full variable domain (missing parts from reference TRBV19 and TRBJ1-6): DGGITQSPKYLFRKEGQNVTLSCEQNLNHDAMYWYRQDPGQGLRLIYYSQIVNDFQKGDIAEGYSVSREKKESFPLTVTSAQKNPTAFYLCASSEAVYNSPLHFGNGTRLTVT.

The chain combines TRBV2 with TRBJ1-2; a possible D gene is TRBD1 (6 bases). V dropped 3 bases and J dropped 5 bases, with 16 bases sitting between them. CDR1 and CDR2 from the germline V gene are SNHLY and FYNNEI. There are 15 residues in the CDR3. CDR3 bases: TGTGCCAGCAGTGATTTTCAGGGGTTGGAATATGGCTACACCTTC. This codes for CASSDFQGLEYGYTF.

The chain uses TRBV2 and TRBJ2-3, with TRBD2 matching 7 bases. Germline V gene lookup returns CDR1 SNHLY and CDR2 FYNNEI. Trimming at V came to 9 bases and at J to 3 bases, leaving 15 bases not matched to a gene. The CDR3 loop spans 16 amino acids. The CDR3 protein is CASTPQAGVSTDTQYF. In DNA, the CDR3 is TGTGCCAGTACCCCGCAGGCGGGAGTCTCGACAGATACGCAGTATTTT.

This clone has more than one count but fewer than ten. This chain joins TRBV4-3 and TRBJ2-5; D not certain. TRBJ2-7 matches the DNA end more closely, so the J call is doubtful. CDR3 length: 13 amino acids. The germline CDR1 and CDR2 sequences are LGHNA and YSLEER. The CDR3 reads CASSPGSTYEQYF. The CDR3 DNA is TGCGCCAGCAGCCCGGGCTCTACCTACGAGCAGTACTTC.

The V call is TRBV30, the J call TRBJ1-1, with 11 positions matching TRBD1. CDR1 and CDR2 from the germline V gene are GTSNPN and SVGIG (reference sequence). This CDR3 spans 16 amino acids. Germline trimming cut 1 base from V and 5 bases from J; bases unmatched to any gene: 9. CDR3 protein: CAWSARDRGWRTEAFF. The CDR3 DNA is TGTGCCTGGAGTGCCCGGGACAGGGGGTGGCGGACTGAAGCTTTCTTT.

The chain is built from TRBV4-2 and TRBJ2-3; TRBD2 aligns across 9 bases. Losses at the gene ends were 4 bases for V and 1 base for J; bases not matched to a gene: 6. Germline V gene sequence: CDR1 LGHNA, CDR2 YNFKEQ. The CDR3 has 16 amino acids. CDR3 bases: TGTGCCAGCAGCCCCTATTCTAGCGGGGGCACAGATACGCAGTATTTT. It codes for CASSPYSSGGTDTQYF.

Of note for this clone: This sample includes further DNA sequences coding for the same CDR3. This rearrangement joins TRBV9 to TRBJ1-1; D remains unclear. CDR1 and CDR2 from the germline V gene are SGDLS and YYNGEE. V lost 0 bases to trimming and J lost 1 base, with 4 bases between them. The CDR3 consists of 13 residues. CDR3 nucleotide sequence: TGTGCCAGCAGCGTAGCTGGGAACACTGAAGCTTTCTTT. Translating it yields CASSVAGNTEAFF.

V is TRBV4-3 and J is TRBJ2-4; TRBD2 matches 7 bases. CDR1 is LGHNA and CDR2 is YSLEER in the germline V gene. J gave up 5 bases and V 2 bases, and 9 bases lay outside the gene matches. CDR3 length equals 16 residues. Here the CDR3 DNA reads TGCGCCAGCAGCCAAAACACGGCCCTAGCGGAAAACATTCAGTACTTC. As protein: CASSQNTALAENIQYF.

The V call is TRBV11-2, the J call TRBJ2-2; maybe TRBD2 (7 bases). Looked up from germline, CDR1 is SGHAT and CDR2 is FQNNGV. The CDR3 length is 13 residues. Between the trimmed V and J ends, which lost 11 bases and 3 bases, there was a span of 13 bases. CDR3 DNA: TGTGCCGTGAGGGGGGGCGACACCGGGGAGCTGTTTTTT. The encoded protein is CAVRGGDTGELFF.

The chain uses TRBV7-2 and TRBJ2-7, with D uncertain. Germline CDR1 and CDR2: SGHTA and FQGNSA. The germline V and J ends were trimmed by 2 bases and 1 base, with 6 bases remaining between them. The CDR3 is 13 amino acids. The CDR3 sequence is CASSLLESYEQYF. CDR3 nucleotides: TGTGCCAGCAGCTTACTTGAGTCCTACGAGCAGTACTTC.

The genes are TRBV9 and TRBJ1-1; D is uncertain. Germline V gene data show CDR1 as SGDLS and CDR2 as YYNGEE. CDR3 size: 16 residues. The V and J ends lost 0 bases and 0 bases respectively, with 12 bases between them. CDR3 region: CASSVGGGAMNTEAFF. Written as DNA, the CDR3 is TGTGCCAGCAGCGTAGGTGGCGGAGCTATGAACACTGAAGCTTTCTTT.

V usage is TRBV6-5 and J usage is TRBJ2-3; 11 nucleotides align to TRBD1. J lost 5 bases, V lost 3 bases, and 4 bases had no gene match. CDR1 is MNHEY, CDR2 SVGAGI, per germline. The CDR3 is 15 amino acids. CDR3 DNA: TGTGCCAGCAGTTATGGACAGGGGGCTGGAGATACGCAGTATTTT. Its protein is CASSYGQGAGDTQYF.

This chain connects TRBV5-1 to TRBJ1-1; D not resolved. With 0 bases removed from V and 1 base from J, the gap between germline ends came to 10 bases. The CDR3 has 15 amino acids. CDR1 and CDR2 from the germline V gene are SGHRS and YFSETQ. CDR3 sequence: CASSLVGPPNTEAFF. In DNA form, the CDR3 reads TGCGCCAGCAGCTTGGTAGGGCCACCGAACACTGAAGCTTTCTTT.

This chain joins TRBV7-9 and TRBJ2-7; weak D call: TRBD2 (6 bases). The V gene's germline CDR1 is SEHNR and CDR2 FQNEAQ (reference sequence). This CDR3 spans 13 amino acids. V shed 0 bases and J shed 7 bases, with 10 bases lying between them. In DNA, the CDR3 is TGTGCCAGCAGCTTAGCTATGACTAGGGAGCAGTACTTC. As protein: CASSLAMTREQYF.

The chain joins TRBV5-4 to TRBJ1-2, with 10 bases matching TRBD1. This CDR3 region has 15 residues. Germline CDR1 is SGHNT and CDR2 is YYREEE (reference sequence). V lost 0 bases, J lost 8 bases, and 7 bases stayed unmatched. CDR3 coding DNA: TGTGCCAGCAGCTTGGTTAGCGGGACAGGGGCGGGCTACACCTTC. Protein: CASSLVSGTGAGYTF.

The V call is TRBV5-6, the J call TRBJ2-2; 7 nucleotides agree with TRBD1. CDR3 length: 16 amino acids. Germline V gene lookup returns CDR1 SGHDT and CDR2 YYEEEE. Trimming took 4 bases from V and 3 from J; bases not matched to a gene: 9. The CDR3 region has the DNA TGTGCCAGCAGCCGGACCGGGACAGACTACACCGGGGAGCTGTTTTTT. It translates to CASSRTGTDYTGELFF.

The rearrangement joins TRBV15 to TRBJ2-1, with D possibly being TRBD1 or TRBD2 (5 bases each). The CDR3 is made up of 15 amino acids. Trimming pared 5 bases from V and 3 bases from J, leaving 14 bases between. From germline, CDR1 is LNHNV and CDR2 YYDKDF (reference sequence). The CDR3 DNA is TGTGCCACCAGCTCAGAGAGGGGTAACTACAATGAGCAGTTCTTC. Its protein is CATSSERGNYNEQFF.

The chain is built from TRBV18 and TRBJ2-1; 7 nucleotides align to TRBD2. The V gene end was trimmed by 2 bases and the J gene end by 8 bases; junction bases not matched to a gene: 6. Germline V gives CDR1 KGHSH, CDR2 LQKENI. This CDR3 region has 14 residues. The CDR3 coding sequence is TGTGCCAGCTCACCAGGCCTAGCGGATGATGAGCAGTTCTTC. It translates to CASSPGLADDEQFF.

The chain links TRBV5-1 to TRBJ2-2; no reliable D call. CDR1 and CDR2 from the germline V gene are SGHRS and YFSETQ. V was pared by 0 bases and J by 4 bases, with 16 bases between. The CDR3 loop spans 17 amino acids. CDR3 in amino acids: CASSLAITGLSTGELFF. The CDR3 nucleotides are TGCGCCAGCAGCTTGGCCATTACGGGCTTATCCACCGGGGAGCTGTTTTTT.

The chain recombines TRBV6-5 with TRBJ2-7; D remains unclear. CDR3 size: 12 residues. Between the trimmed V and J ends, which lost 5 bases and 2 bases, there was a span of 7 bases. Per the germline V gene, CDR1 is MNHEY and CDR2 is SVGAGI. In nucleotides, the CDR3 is TGTGCCAGCAGTCCTACCCCCTACGAGCAGTACTTC. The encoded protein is CASSPTPYEQYF.

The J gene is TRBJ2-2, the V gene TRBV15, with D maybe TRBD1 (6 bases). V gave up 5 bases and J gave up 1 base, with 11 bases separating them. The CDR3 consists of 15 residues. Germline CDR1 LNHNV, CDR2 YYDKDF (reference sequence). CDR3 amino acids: CATSGWTVNTGELFF. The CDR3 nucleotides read TGTGCCACCAGCGGTTGGACAGTGAACACCGGGGAGCTGTTTTTT.